This is a list of T cell receptor beta chains from one sample in a study of cytomegalovirus exposure and HLA in healthy donors. Produced via immunoSEQ multiplex PCR; TCRdb's table is partial and in-frame only. Altogether 95,000 to 150,000 clones are present, 75% to 90% being singletons, with the ten largest covering 2.1%. The material sequenced was PBMCs. Receptor source: a man aged 25 to 40 in good health and CMV-seronegative. CDR3s include the opening cysteine and the closing phenylalanine or tryptophan. D genes are given only for firm matches. Clone size appears in some rows only: once, few, many, or a class for an expanded clone.

clone_size	v_call	d_call	j_call	cdr3_aa	cdr3_nt
once	TRBV2	TRBD1	TRBJ1-2	CASSEQGVDYGYTF	TGTGCCAGCAGTGAGCAGGGGGTAGACTATGGCTACACCTTC
-	TRBV27	-	TRBJ1-1	CASSYDKAPNTEAFF	TGTGCCAGCAGTTACGACAAGGCCCCGAACACTGAAGCTTTCTTT
-	TRBV19	-	TRBJ1-1	CASTSDWALEAFF	TGTGCCAGTACCTCGGATTGGGCGCTAGAAGCTTTCTTT
-	TRBV5-1	TRBD1	TRBJ2-5	CASSFRQGAGETQYF	TGCGCCAGCAGCTTTAGGCAGGGGGCAGGGGAGACCCAGTACTTC
-	TRBV18	TRBD2	TRBJ2-5	CASSPSSGGAHGETQYF	TGTGCCAGCTCACCCTCTAGCGGGGGGGCCCACGGGGAGACCCAGTACTTC
-	TRBV4-3	-	TRBJ1-2	CASSQLNRVDNYGYTF	TGCGCCAGCAGCCAACTTAACAGGGTGGATAACTATGGCTACACCTTC
-	TRBV5-1	TRBD1	TRBJ2-7	CASSYTGQGGYEQYF	TGCGCCAGCAGCTATACTGGACAGGGGGGCTACGAGCAGTACTTC
-	TRBV11-3	TRBD2	TRBJ2-1	CASSLGAGGNEQFF	TGTGCCAGCAGCTTAGGTGCGGGAGGGAATGAGCAGTTCTTC
once	TRBV27	TRBD2	TRBJ2-7	CASSPLGERGPSSYEQYF	TGTGCCAGCAGTCCACTGGGAGAGCGGGGGCCGAGCTCCTACGAGCAGTACTTC
-	TRBV10-1	-	TRBJ2-7	CASSDLFTREQYF	TGCGCCAGCAGTGACCTCTTTACGCGCGAGCAGTACTTC
-	TRBV28	TRBD1	TRBJ1-2	CASSPLVEGAYGYTF	TGTGCCAGCAGTCCCCTCGTTGAGGGGGCTTATGGCTACACCTTC
few	TRBV2	-	TRBJ1-6	CASGTQVPYNSPLHF	TGTGCCAGCGGAACCCAGGTTCCGTATAATTCACCCCTCCACTTT
few	TRBV7-9	-	TRBJ2-2	CSSSQGNLQLFF	TGTTCCAGCAGCCAGGGCAACTTACAGCTGTTTTTT
once	TRBV2	TRBD1	TRBJ2-5	CASSDYRGMVQETQYF	TGTGCCAGCAGTGATTACAGGGGGATGGTTCAAGAGACCCAGTACTTC
-	TRBV7-8	-	TRBJ2-5	CASSLVREQTQYF	TGTGCCAGCAGCTTAGTTCGGGAACAGACCCAGTACTTC
-	TRBV29-1	TRBD1	TRBJ1-3	CSASPRTGGNTIYF	TGCAGCGCCTCTCCGAGGACAGGAGGAAACACCATATATTTT
-	TRBV5-8	-	TRBJ2-5	CASSSGIGSQETQYF	TGTGCCAGCAGCTCGGGGATTGGCTCCCAAGAGACCCAGTACTTC
-	TRBV2	-	TRBJ2-7	CASSDDRSLSYEQYF	TGTGCCAGCAGTGATGACAGGTCCCTATCCTACGAGCAGTACTTC
-	TRBV5-8	-	TRBJ2-7	CASSLDRGSYEQYF	TGTGCCAGCAGCTTGGATCGGGGCTCCTACGAGCAGTACTTC
-	TRBV5-1	-	TRBJ2-2	CASSPNTASTGELFF	TGCGCCAGCAGCCCCAATACCGCGAGCACCGGGGAGCTGTTTTTT
-	TRBV6-1	TRBD2	TRBJ2-7	CASSEGLADSYEQYF	TGTGCCAGCAGTGAAGGACTAGCGGACTCCTACGAGCAGTACTTC
-	TRBV27	TRBD1	TRBJ2-7	CASSSGQGWYEQYF	TGTGCCAGCAGTTCGGGACAGGGGTGGTACGAGCAGTACTTC
-	TRBV5-1	TRBD1	TRBJ2-3	CASWATGTGTDTQYF	TGCGCCAGCTGGGCGACCGGGACAGGGACAGATACGCAGTATTTT
-	TRBV18	TRBD1	TRBJ2-2	CASSPQRTGGPNTGELFF	TGTGCCAGCTCACCCCAGCGGACAGGGGGACCGAACACCGGGGAGCTGTTTTTT
-	TRBV10-3	-	TRBJ1-6	CAISEPWGRDSPLHF	TGTGCCATCAGTGAACCTTGGGGGCGGGATTCACCCCTCCACTTT
few	TRBV5-1	TRBD2	TRBJ2-4	CASSLVLAGGEVPSQYF	TGCGCCAGCAGCTTGGTCCTAGCGGGGGGCGAGGTCCCCAGTCAGTACTTC
-	TRBV19	TRBD2	TRBJ2-1	CASSPPPGLAGLSSYNEQFF	TGTGCCAGTAGTCCACCCCCGGGACTAGCGGGGCTGAGCTCCTACAATGAGCAGTTCTTC